This is a list of T cell receptor beta chains from one sample in a study of neurological immune-mediated disorders. TCRdb re-called the 5' RACE reads through MiXCR, storing one row per CDR3 protein. The table shows more than 50,000 distinct CDR3 sequences, with around 3.9% occurring only once. The material sequenced was PBMCs. The receptors come from a man in his thirties or forties with multiple sclerosis. Each CDR3 is given with its conserved first and last residue. The D gene is left open where the match is weak. Size is stated for part of the rows, as once, few or many counts, or as a class when the clone is expanded.

j_gene | abundance | d_gene | v_gene | CDR3aa | CDR3nt
TRBJ2-7 | many | TRBD1 | TRBV5-1 | CASSLHGTGQRVSYEQYF | TGCGCCAGCAGCCTCCATGGGACAGGGCAAAGGGTCTCCTACGAGCAGTACTTC
TRBJ2-1 | many | TRBD2 | TRBV20-1 | CSATLSGGAWVNEQFF | TGCAGTGCTACCCTTAGCGGGGGGGCCTGGGTCAATGAGCAGTTCTTC
TRBJ2-3 | many | - | TRBV3-1 | CASSQTGHTQYF | TGTGCCAGCAGCCAAACGGGGCATACGCAGTATTTT
TRBJ1-4 | many | - | TRBV12-3/TRBV12-4 | CASSFGGTGEKLFF | TGTGCCAGCAGTTTTGGGGGTACGGGTGAAAAACTGTTTTTT
TRBJ1-5 | many | - | TRBV4-3 | CASSQDLVGGQPQHF | TGCGCCAGCAGCCAAGATTTGGTAGGCGGTCAGCCCCAGCATTTT
TRBJ1-2 | many | TRBD1 | TRBV27 | CASRWTGGSYGYTF | TGTGCCAGCAGGTGGACAGGGGGCTCGTATGGCTACACCTTC
TRBJ1-2 | many | TRBD1 | TRBV29-1 | CSARRTGGEDGYTF | TGCAGCGCCAGAAGGACAGGGGGCGAGGACGGCTACACCTTC
TRBJ2-5 | many | - | TRBV12-3/TRBV12-4 | CASSSGLLQETQYF | TGTGCCAGCAGTTCCGGACTACTCCAAGAGACCCAGTACTTC
TRBJ1-5 | many | - | TRBV12-3/TRBV12-4 | CASREDSQPQHF | TGTGCCAGCAGGGAGGACAGTCAGCCCCAGCATTTT
TRBJ1-1 | many | - | TRBV27 | CASPLNTEAFF | TGTGCCAGCCCTTTGAACACTGAAGCTTTCTTT
TRBJ1-3 | few | - | TRBV5-1 | CASSVATNSGNTIYF | TGCGCCAGCAGCGTTGCCACCAACTCTGGAAACACCATATATTTT
TRBJ2-7 | many | - | TRBV3-1 | CASSLSHRGDPYEQYF | TGTGCCAGCAGCCTCTCCCACCGCGGGGACCCCTACGAGCAGTACTTC
TRBJ1-6 | - | - | TRBV6-6 | CASSTLQSGSPLHF | TGTGCCAGCAGTACCCTCCAGAGTGGTTCACCCCTCCACTTT
TRBJ2-7 | many | - | TRBV4-1 | CASSHPGVGGYEQYF | TGCGCCAGCAGCCACCCCGGGGTTGGGGGTTACGAGCAGTACTTC
TRBJ2-2 | many | TRBD1 | TRBV12-3/TRBV12-4 | CASSRGTGGAGELFF | TGTGCCAGCAGTAGGGGGACAGGGGGGGCCGGGGAGCTGTTTTTT
TRBJ2-5 | - | - | TRBV5-1 | CASSSSGGGQETQYF | TGCGCCAGCAGCTCCTCTGGCGGCGGACAAGAGACCCAGTACTTC
TRBJ2-3 | many | - | TRBV6-1 | CASSEARGGGPTDTQYF | TGTGCCAGCAGTGAAGCGCGAGGGGGGGGACCGACAGATACGCAGTATTTT
TRBJ2-3 | - | - | TRBV11-3 | CASSLDKATDTQYF | TGTGCCAGCAGCTTAGATAAAGCTACAGATACGCAGTATTTT
TRBJ2-7 | many | - | TRBV6-2/TRBV6-3 | CASSYSKYSFSAYEQYF | TGTGCCAGCAGTTACTCGAAGTATTCTTTCTCCGCCTACGAGCAGTACTTC
TRBJ1-2 | many | - | TRBV9 | CASSATDSTWGYTF | TGTGCCAGCAGCGCTACAGATTCGACGTGGGGCTACACCTTC
TRBJ2-5 | many | - | TRBV7-7 | CASSLGGAGETGETQYF | TGTGCCAGCAGCTTAGGGGGCGCAGGGGAAACGGGAGAGACCCAGTACTTC
TRBJ1-1 | many | - | TRBV18 | CASSPGPNTEAFF | TGTGCCAGCTCACCAGGCCCGAACACTGAAGCTTTCTTT
TRBJ1-5 | many | - | TRBV7-9 | CASSLGTSGNQPQHF | TGTGCCAGCAGCTTAGGTACATCCGGCAATCAGCCCCAGCATTTT
TRBJ2-3 | many | - | TRBV4-3 | CASSQDLGDRTDTQYF | TGCGCCAGCAGCCAAGACCTAGGGGATCGGACAGATACGCAGTATTTT
TRBJ1-1 | many | - | TRBV20-1 | CSAPLGGRLGTEAFF | TGCAGTGCTCCGCTCGGGGGTAGGTTGGGCACTGAAGCTTTCTTT
TRBJ2-3 | many | TRBD1 | TRBV24-1 | CATSDRRDRGNTQYF | TGTGCCACCAGTGACCGCAGAGACAGGGGAAATACGCAGTATTTT
TRBJ1-2 | many | - | TRBV7-9 | CASSSYWGYTF | TGTGCCAGCAGTTCCTATTGGGGCTACACCTTC
TRBJ2-4 | many | TRBD2 | TRBV7-9 | CASSKPGLEIKNIQYF | TGTGCCAGCAGCAAACCGGGACTAGAAATAAAAAACATTCAGTACTTC